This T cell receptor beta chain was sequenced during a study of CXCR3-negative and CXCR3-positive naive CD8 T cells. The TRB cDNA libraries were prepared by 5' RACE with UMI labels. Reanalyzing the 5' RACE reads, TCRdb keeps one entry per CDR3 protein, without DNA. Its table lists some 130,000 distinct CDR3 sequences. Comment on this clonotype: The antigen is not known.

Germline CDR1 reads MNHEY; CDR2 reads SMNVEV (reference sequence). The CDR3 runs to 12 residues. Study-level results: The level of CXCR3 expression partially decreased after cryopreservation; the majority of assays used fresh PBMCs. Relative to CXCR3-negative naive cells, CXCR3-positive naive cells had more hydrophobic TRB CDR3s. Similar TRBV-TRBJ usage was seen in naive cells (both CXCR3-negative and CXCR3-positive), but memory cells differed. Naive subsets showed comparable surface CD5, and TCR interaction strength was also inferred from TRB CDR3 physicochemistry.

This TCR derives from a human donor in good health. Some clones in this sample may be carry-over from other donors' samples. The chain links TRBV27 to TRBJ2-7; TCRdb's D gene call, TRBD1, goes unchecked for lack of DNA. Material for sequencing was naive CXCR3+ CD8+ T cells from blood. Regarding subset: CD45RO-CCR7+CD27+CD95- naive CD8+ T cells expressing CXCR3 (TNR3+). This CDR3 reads CASSQGRDEQYF.